This entry is about one T cell receptor (beta chain). Its antigen remains unidentified. The germline V gene encodes CDR1 SGHDN and CDR2 FVKESK. Trimming pared 1 base from V and 4 bases from J, leaving 15 bases between. The CDR3 runs 16 residues. The entry originates in a study of T cell responses to AZD1222 COVID-19 vaccine. Broader study findings: Clonal diversity was possibly underestimated; the donors were predominantly white British and more often female.

Clones were sequenced by immunoSEQ multiplex PCR, and TCRdb holds only the in-frame ones, with some missing. The profile shows 95,000 to 150,000 clones, about 90% of them singletons. The material sequenced was peripheral blood, taken on day 0 of AZD1222 vaccination. The chain recombines TRBV14 with TRBJ2-3; D assignment may be TRBD1 or TRBD2 (6 bases each). This TCR came from an adult in good health. This CDR3 reads CASSQGYPGAADTQYF. The CDR3 DNA reads as TGTGCCAGCAGCCAAGGTTATCCGGGGGCGGCAGATACGCAGTATTTT.